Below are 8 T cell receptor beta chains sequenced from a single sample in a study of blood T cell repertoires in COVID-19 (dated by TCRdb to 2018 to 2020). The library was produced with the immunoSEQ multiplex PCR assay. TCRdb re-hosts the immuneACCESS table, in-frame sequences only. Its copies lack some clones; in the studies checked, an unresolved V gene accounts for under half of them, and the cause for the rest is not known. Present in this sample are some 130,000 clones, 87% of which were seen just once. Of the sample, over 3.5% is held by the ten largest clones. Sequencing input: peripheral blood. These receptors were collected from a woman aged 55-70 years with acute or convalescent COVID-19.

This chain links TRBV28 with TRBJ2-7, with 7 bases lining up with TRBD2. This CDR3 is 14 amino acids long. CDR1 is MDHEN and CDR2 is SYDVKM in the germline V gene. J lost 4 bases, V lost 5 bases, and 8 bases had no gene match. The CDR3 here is CASSPVASGYEQYF. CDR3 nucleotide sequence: TGTGCCAGCAGTCCGGTAGCTAGCGGATACGAGCAGTACTTC.

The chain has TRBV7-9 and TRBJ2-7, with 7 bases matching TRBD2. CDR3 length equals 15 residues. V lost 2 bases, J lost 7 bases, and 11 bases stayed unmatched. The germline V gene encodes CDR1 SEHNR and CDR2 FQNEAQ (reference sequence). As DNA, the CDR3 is TGTGCCAGCAGCTTAAATCTGGCGGGAGTTGAGGAGCAGTACGTC. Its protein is CASSLNLAGVEEQYV.

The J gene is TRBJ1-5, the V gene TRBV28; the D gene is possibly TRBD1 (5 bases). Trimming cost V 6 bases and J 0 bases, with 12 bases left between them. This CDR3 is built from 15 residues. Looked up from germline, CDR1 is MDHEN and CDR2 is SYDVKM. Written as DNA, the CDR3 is TGTGCCAGCAGGAGAGACAGAGTTAGCAATCAGCCCCAGCATTTT. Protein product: CASRRDRVSNQPQHF.

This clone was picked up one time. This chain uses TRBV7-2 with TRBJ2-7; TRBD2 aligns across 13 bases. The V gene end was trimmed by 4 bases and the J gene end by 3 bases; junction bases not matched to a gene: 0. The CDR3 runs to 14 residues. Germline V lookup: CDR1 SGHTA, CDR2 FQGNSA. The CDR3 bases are TGTGCCAGCAGCTGGACTAGCGGGAGCTACGAGCAGTACGTC. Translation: CASSWTSGSYEQYV.

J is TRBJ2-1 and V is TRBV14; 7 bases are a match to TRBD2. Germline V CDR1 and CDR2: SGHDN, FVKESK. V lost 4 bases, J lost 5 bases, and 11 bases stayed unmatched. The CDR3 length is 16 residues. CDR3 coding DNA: TGTGCCAGCAGCCTCATGTCGCTAGCGGCTGACAATGAGCAGTTCTTC. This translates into CASSLMSLAADNEQFF.

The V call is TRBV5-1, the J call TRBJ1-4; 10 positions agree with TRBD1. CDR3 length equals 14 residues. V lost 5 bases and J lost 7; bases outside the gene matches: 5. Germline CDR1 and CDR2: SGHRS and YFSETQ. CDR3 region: CASSTGTGAEKLFF. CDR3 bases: TGCGCCAGCAGTACCGGGACAGGGGCTGAAAAACTGTTTTTT. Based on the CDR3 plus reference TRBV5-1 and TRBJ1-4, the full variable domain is KAGVTQTPRYLIKTRGQQVTLSCSPISGHRSVSWYQQTPGQGLQFLFEYFSETQRNKGNFPGRFSGRQFSNSRSEMNVSTLELGDSALYLCASSTGTGAEKLFFGSGTQLSVL.

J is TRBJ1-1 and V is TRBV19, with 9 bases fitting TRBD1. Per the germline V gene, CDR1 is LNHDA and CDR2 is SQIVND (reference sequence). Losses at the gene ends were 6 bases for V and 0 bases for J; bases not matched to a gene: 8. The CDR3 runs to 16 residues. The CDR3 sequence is CASSPGQGTLNTEAFF. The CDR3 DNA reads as TGTGCCAGTAGCCCTGGACAGGGGACCTTGAACACTGAAGCTTTCTTT.

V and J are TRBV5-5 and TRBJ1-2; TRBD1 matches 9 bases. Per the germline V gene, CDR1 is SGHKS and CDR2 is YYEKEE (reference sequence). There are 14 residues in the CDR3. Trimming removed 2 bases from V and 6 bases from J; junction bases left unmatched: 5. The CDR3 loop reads CASSFRTGADGYTF. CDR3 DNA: TGTGCCAGCAGCTTCCGGACAGGGGCGGATGGCTACACCTTC.